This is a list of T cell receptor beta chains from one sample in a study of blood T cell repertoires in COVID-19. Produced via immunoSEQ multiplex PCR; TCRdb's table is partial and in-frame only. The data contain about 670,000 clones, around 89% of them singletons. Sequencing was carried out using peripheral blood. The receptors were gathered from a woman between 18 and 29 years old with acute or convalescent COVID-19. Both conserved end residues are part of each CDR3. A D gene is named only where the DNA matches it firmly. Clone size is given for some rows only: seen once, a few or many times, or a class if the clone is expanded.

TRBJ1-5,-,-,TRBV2,CASSTPGTHKYSNQPQHF,TGTGCCAGCAGTACACCCGGGACACATAAATATAGCAATCAGCCCCAGCATTTT
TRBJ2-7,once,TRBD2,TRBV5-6,CASSLPSGVGEQYF,TGTGCCAGCAGCTTGCCTAGCGGGGTGGGGGAGCAGTACTTC
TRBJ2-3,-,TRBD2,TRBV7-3,CASSSGGRSDTQYF,TGTGCCAGCAGCTCGGGGGGACGATCAGATACGCAGTATTTT
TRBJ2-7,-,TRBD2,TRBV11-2,CASSLGAGAYEQYF,TGTGCCAGCAGCTTAGGGGCGGGGGCCTACGAGCAGTACTTC
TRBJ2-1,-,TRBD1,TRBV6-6,CASRRSGQGSYNEQFF,TGTGCCAGCAGACGATCGGGACAGGGCTCCTACAATGAGCAGTTCTTC
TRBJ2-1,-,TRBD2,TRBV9,CASSVNGGNGNEQFF,TGTGCCAGCAGCGTCAACGGGGGGAATGGAAATGAGCAGTTCTTC
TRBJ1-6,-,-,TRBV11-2,CASSQDTQALHF,TGTGCCAGCAGCCAAGACACACAAGCCCTCCACTTT
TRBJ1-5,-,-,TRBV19,CASSIWGVPDNSQHF,TGTGCCAGTAGTATATGGGGGGTCCCGGATAATTCCCAGCATTTT
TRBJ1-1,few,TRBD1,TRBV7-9,CASSPDRGLTEAFF,TGTGCCAGCAGCCCCGACAGGGGGCTTACTGAAGCTTTCTTT
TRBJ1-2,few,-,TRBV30,CAWSPGKNYGYTF,TGTGCCTGGAGCCCCGGGAAAAACTATGGCTACACCTTC
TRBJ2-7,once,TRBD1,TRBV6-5,CASSYSSGQQTYEQYF,TGTGCCAGCAGTTACTCGTCGGGACAGCAAACCTACGAGCAGTACTTC
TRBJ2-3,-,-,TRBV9,CASGARSTDTQYF,TGTGCCAGCGGGGCGCGGAGCACAGATACGCAGTATTTT
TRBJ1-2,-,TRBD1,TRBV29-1,CSVHPGQGDGYTF,TGCAGCGTACACCCGGGACAGGGGGATGGCTACACCTTC
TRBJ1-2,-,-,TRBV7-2,CASSLGGGGSIYGYTF,TGTGCCAGCAGCTTAGGGGGGGGAGGGTCTATCTATGGCTACACCTTC
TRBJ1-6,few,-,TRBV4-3,CASSPKAAVTQTYNSPLHF,TGCGCCAGCAGCCCCAAAGCGGCGGTCACGCAGACCTATAATTCACCCCTCCACTTT
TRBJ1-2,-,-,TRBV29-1,CSVDAAPRGYTF,TGCAGCGTTGACGCGGCCCCTAGGGGGTACACCTTC
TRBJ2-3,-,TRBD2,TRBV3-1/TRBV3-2,CASSQEGTSGGRANTQYF,TGTGCCAGCAGCCAAGAGGGGACTAGCGGGGGGCGAGCAAATACGCAGTATTTT
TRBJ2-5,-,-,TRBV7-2,CASSLAALAYETQYF,TGTGCCAGCAGCTTAGCTGCACTAGCCTATGAGACCCAGTACTTC
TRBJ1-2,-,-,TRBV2,CASRRNGANYGYTF,TGTGCCAGCAGGAGGAACGGAGCTAACTATGGCTACACCTTC
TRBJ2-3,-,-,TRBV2,CASRRGRDTQYF,TGTGCCAGCAGAAGAGGGAGGGATACGCAGTATTTT
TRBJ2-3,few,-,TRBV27,CASSTDPTNPTGDTQYF,TGTGCCAGCAGTACCGACCCGACAAATCCTACCGGAGATACGCAGTATTTT
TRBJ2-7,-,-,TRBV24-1,CATSDLGLSSYEQYF,TGTGCCACCAGTGACCTCGGTTTGAGCTCCTACGAGCAGTACTTC
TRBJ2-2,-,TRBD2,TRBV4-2,CASSLERGGTGELFF,TGTGCCAGCAGCCTAGAGCGGGGGGGAACCGGGGAGCTGTTTTTT
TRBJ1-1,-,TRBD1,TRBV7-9,CASSARGTANTEAFF,TGTGCCAGCAGCGCCCGTGGGACAGCAAACACTGAAGCTTTCTTT
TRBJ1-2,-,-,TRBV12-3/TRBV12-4,CASTTRAGVGYTF,TGTGCCAGCACTACTAGGGCCGGGGTGGGCTACACCTTC
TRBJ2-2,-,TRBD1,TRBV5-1,CASSRRTGANTGELFF,TGCGCCAGCAGCAGACGGACAGGGGCGAACACCGGGGAGCTGTTTTTT
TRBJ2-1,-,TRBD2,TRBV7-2,CASSLLAGDFSSYNEQFF,TGTGCCAGCAGCTTATTAGCGGGGGACTTCAGCTCCTACAATGAGCAGTTCTTC
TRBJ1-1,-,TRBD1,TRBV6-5,CASTSRTGFDTEAFF,TGTGCCAGCACTTCCAGGACAGGATTCGACACTGAAGCTTTCTTT
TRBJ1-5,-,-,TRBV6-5,CASSYGAFQPQHF,TGTGCCAGCAGTTACGGGGCTTTTCAGCCCCAGCATTTT